This T cell receptor beta chain was captured by sequencing in a study of chemoradiotherapy in HPV16-positive cancers. Background on the study: Candidate HPV-specific clones and shared TCR motifs came from a couple of HPV16-positive patients. Study-wide points: Candidate HPV-specific clones and E7-related TCR motifs grew in tumor during treatment. In HPV16-positive patients, HPV-responsive T-cell expansion tracked better recurrence-free survival.

Only in-frame clones appear in the TCRdb table, and some are missing; sequencing was by immunoSEQ multiplex PCR. The table includes over a thousand clones, around 83% detected once. The CDR3 is 13 residues long. V gave up 4 bases and J gave up 5 bases, with 11 bases separating them. Per the germline V gene, CDR1 is SGHDN and CDR2 is FVKESK. This clone was seen a few times. The target antigen is unknown. The gene calls are TRBV14 and TRBJ1-1; D ambiguous. The sequenced sample was tumor tissue, obtained from a patient who underwent chemoradiotherapy. This clonotype was obtained from a human donor with HPV-associated anogenital cancer. CDR3 in amino acids: CASSPRGPTEAFF. The CDR3 DNA sequence: TGTGCCAGCAGCCCCAGAGGACCTACTGAAGCTTTCTTT.